This note documents a single TCR beta chain sequence. Its antigen is unidentified. These data originate in a study of OX40 agonist ivuxolimab in advanced cancers. V shed 2 bases, J shed 3 bases, and the junction held 7 bases outside the gene matches. The CDR3 totals 17 residues. The germline V gene has CDR1 SGHVS and CDR2 FQNEAQ. Only in-frame clones appear in the TCRdb table, and some are missing; sequencing was by immunoSEQ multiplex PCR. The table has 60,000 to 70,000 clones, approximately 90% seen once. Study-level results: Relative to CD4+ cells, CD8+ T cells on average had more expanded clones.

The chain carries TRBV7-8 and TRBJ1-4; 9 bases align to TRBD1. The TCR comes from an adult with an advanced solid tumor such as melanoma, head and neck, liver or kidney cancer. This sample comprised CD4+ or CD8+ T cells sorted from blood, obtained in a trial of the OX40 agonist ivuxolimab. CDR3 bases: TGTGCCAGCAGCTTAACCGGACAGGGGCTACCTAATGAAAAACTGTTTTTT. It yields the protein CASSLTGQGLPNEKLFF.